These 7 T cell receptor beta chains share one sample of origin, sequenced in a study of T-cell memory formation after mild COVID-19. From the 5' RACE reads, TCRdb called clonotypes with MiXCR, one entry per CDR3 protein. Here the sample spans about 250,000 distinct CDR3 sequences, 15% to 17% being singletons. Sequenced: PBMCs or a T cell subset sorted from them (not recorded which). Receptors originate from an adult woman who had mild COVID-19 (a few samples of this study predate the infection). Cell type and time point are not known.

V and J are TRBV7-2 and TRBJ1-2; no clear D gene. The germline gives CDR1 SGHTA, CDR2 FQGNSA. The CDR3 loop spans 14 amino acids. V lost 0 bases and J lost 4, with 9 bases in between. The CDR3 protein is CASSLAIIGYGYTF. Here the CDR3 DNA reads TGTGCCAGCAGCTTAGCGATCATCGGCTATGGCTACACCTTC.

This clonotype was seen more than once but under ten times. In nucleotides, the CDR3 is TGTGCCAGCCACAAAGGACAGCGTAGCACAGATACGCAGTATTTT. Its protein product is CASHKGQRSTDTQYF. The chain links TRBV2 to TRBJ2-3, with D tentatively TRBD1 (6 bases). Germline values: CDR1 SNHLY, CDR2 FYNNEI. V lost 8 bases and J 0 bases, leaving 15 bases between the germline ends. The CDR3 is 15 residues long.

A few counts support this clonotype. The chain has TRBV6-5 and TRBJ2-3, with D maybe TRBD1 (6 bases). CDR1 and CDR2 from the germline V gene are MNHEY and SVGAGI. The CDR3 loop spans 12 amino acids. Trimming stripped 6 bases from V and 6 bases from J, with 10 bases between. CDR3 DNA sequence: TGTGCCAGCAGGCTGGGGGCGGATACGCAGTATTTT. Translating it yields CASRLGADTQYF.

The chain couples TRBV19 to TRBJ2-1; 9 bases map to TRBD1. With 4 bases clipped from V and 1 base from J, the junction kept 8 bases outside the gene matches. The CDR3 is 17 residues long. The V gene's germline CDR1 is LNHDA and CDR2 SQIVND (reference sequence). Here the CDR3 DNA reads TGTGCCAGTAGTAAATCCGGACAGGGGAGGTCCTACAATGAGCAGTTCTTC. This codes for CASSKSGQGRSYNEQFF.

This clonotype was observed a handful of times. The rearrangement joins TRBV20-1 to TRBJ1-2; D is unresolved. From germline, CDR1 is DFQATT and CDR2 SNEGSKA (reference sequence). The CDR3 is 13 residues long. Trimming took 0 bases from V and 2 from J, leaving 7 bases between them. CDR3 amino acids: CSAREARNYGYTF. DNA for the CDR3: TGCAGTGCTAGAGAAGCCCGAAACTATGGCTACACCTTC.

This clonotype was seen ten or more times. The V and J genes are TRBV19 and TRBJ1-5; 7 bases fit TRBD1. CDR1 and CDR2 (germline): LNHDA, SQIVND (reference sequence). The CDR3 contains 15 residues. Losses at the gene ends were 6 bases for V and 6 bases for J; bases not matched to a gene: 11. Here the CDR3 DNA reads TGTGCCAGTAGGACGACAGGGCTAGACGGTCAGCCCCAGCATTTT. Its protein is CASRTTGLDGQPQHF.

The rearrangement links TRBV20-1 to TRBJ2-3, with TRBD2 identical over 9 bases. CDR1 is DFQATT, CDR2 SNEGSKA, per germline (reference sequence). V dropped 6 bases and J dropped 8; count of bases not matched to a gene: 18. The CDR3 extends over 16 amino acids. The chain's CDR3 is CSATRRASGTSGTQYF. DNA for the CDR3: TGCAGTGCCACACGACGGGCTAGCGGGACATCAGGTACGCAGTATTTT.